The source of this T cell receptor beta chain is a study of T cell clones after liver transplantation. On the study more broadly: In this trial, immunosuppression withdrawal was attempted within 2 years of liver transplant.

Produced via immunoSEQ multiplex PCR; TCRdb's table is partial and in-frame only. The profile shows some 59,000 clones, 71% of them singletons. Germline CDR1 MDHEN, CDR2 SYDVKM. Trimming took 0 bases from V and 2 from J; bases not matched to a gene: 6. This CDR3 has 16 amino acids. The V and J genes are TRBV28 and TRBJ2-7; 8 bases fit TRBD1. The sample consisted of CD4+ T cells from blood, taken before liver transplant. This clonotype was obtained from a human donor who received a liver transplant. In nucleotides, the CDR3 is TGTGCCAGCAGTTTATGGCAGACAGGGGCCGCCTACGAGCAGTACTTC. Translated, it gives CASSLWQTGAAYEQYF.